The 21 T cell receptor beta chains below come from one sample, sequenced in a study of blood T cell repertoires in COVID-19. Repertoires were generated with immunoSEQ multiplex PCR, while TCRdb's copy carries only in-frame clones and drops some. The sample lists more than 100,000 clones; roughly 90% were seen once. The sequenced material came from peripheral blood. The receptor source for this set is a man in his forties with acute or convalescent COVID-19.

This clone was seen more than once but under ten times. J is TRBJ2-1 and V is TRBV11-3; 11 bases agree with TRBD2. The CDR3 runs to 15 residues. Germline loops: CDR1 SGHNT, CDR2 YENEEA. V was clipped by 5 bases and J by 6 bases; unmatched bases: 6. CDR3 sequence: CASSASSGRFNEQFF. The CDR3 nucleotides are TGTGCCAGCAGCGCTTCTAGCGGGAGGTTCAATGAGCAGTTCTTC.

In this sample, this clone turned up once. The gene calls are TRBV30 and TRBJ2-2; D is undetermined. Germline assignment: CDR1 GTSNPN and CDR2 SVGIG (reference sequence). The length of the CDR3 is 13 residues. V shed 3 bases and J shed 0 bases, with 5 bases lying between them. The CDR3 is CAWRSANTGELFF. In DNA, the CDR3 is TGTGCCTGGAGGTCAGCGAACACCGGGGAGCTGTTTTTT.

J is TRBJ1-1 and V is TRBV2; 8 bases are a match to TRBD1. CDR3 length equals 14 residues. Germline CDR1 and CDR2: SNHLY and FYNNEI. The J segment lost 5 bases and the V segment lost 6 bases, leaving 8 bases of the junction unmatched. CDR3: CASREYTGGTEAFF. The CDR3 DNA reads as TGTGCCAGCAGGGAATATACAGGGGGTACTGAAGCTTTCTTT.

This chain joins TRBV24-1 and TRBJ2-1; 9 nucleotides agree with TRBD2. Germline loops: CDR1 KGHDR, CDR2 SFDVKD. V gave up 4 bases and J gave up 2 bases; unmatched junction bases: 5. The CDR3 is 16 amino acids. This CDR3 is CATSEPGLATYNEQFF. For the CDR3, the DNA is TGTGCCACCAGTGAACCGGGACTAGCTACCTACAATGAGCAGTTCTTC.

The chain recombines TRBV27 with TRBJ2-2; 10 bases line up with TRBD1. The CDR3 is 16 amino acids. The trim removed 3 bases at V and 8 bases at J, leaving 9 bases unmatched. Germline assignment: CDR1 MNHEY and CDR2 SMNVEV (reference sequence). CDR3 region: CASSLLTGQGTGELFF. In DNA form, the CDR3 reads TGTGCCAGCAGTTTGTTGACGGGACAGGGGACAGGGGAGCTGTTTTTT.

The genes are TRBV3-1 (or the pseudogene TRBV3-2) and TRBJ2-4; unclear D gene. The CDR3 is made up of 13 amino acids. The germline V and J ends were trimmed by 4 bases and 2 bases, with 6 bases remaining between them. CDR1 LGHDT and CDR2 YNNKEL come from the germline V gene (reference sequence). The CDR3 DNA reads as TGTGCCAGCAGCCTACTCTCCAAAAACATTCAGTACTTC. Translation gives CASSLLSKNIQYF.

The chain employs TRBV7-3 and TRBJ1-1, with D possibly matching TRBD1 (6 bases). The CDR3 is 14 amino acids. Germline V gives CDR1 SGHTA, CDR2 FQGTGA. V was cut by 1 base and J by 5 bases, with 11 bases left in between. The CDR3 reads CASSLMGAGTEAFF. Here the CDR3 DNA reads TGTGCCAGCAGCTTAATGGGGGCAGGGACTGAAGCTTTCTTT.

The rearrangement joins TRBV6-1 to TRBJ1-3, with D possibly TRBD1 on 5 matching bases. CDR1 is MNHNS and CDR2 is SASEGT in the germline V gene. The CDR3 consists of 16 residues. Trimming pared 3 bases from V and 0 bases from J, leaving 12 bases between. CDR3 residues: CASSEVPTDSGNTIYF. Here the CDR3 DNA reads TGTGCCAGCAGTGAGGTACCGACAGACTCTGGAAACACCATATATTTT.

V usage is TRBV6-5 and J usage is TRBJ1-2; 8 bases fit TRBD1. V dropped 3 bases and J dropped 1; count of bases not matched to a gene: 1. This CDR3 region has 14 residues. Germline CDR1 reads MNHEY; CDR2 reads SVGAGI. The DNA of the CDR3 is TGTGCCAGCAGTTATGACAGGGGTAACTATGGCTACACCTTC. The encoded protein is CASSYDRGNYGYTF.

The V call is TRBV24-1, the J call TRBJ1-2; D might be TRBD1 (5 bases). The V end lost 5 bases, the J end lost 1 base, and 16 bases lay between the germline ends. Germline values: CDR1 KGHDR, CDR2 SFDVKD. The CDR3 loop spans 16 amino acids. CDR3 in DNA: TGTGCCACCAGTGTCTATACCGGGACTGATAACTATGGCTACACCTTC. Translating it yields CATSVYTGTDNYGYTF.

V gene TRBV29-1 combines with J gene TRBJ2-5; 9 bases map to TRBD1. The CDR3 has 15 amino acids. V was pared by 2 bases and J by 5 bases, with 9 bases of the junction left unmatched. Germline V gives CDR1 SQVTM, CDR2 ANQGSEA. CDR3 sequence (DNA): TGCAGCGTTGAAATGGACAGGGGATTCTCCGAGACCCAGTACTTC. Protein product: CSVEMDRGFSETQYF.

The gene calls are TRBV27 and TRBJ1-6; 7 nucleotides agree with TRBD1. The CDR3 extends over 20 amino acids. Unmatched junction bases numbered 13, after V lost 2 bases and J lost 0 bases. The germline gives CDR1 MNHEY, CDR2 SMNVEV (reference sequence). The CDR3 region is CASSLAQGRYRSSYNSPLHF. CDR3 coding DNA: TGTGCCAGCAGTTTAGCACAGGGGCGGTATAGGAGCTCCTATAATTCACCCCTCCACTTT.

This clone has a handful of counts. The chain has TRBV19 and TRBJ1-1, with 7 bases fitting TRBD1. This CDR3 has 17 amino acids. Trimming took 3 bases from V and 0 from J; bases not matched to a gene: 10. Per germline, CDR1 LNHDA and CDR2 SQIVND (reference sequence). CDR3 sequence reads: CASSIRTGKRMNTEAFF. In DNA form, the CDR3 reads TGTGCCAGTAGTATCCGGACAGGCAAGAGAATGAACACTGAAGCTTTCTTT. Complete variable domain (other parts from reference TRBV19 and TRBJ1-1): DGGITQSPKYLFRKEGQNVTLSCEQNLNHDAMYWYRQDPGQGLRLIYYSQIVNDFQKGDIAEGYSVSREKKESFPLTVTSAQKNPTAFYLCASSIRTGKRMNTEAFFGQGTRLTVV.

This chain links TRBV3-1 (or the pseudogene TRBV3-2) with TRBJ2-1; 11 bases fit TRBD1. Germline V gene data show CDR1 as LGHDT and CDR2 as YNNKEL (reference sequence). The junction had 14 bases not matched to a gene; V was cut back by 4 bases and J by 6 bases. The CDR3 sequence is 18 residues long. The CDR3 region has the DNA TGTGCCAGCAGCCTAAGGTGGGGTGGACAGGGGGCGCCCAATGAGCAGTTCTTC. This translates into CASSLRWGGQGAPNEQFF.

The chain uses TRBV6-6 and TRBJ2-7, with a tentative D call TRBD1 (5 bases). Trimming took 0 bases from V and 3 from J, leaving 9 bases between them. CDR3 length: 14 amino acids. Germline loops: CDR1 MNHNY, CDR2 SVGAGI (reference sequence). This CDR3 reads CASSYSLDSYEQYF. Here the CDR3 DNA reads TGTGCCAGCAGTTACTCGCTCGACAGCTACGAGCAGTACTTC.

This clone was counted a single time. The CDR3 reads CASSYRLAGAYEQFF. CDR3 nucleotide sequence: TGTGCCAGCAGTTACCGACTAGCGGGAGCTTATGAGCAGTTCTTC. The chain links TRBV6-5 to TRBJ2-1, with 12 bases fitting TRBD2. Germline lookup yields CDR1 MNHEY and CDR2 SVGAGI. This CDR3 comprises 15 residues. Trimming removed 2 bases from V and 8 bases from J; junction bases left unmatched: 4.

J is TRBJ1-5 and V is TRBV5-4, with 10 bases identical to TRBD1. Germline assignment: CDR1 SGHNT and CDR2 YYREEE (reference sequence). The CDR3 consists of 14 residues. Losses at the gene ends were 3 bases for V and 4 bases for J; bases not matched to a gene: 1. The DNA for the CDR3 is TGTGCCAGCAGCTCGGACAGGGGGAATCAGCCCCAGCATTTT. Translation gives CASSSDRGNQPQHF.

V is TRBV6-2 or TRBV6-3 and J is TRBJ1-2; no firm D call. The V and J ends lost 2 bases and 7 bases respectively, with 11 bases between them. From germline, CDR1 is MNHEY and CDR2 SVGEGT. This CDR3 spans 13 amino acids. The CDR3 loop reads CASSYEGTSGYTF. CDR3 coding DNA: TGTGCCAGCAGTTACGAGGGAACATCTGGCTACACCTTC.

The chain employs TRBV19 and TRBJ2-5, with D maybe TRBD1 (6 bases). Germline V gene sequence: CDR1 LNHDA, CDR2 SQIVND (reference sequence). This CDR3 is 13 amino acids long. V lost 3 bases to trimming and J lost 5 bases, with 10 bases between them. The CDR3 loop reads CASSITGQETQYF. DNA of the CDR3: TGTGCCAGTAGTATTACAGGGCAGGAGACCCAGTACTTC.

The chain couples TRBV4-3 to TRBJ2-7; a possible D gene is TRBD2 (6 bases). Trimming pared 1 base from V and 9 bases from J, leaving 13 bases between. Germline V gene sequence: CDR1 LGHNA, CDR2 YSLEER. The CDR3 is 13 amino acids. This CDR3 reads CASSQGRTSWQYF. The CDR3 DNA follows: TGCGCCAGCAGCCAAGGAAGAACTAGCTGGCAGTACTTC.

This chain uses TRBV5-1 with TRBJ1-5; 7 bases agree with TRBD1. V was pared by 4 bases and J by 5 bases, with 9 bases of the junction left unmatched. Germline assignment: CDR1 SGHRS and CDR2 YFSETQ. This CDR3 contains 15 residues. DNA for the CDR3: TGCGCCAGCAGCCCGAGGACAGGTTCGGATCAGCCCCAGCATTTT. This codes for CASSPRTGSDQPQHF.